This T cell receptor beta chain was captured in a study of CD8 T cells in Susac syndrome. An input of roughly 0.45 to 1 ug of RNA was subjected to reverse transcription using random hexamers. TCRdb processed the immunoSEQ multiplex PCR reads anew with MiXCR; each CDR3 protein has one entry. The sample has 250,000 to 300,000 distinct CDR3 sequences, roughly 90% seen once. The V gene's germline CDR1 is MDHEN and CDR2 SYDVKM. The ends were cut back, 6 bases at V and 5 bases at J, with 16 bases in the middle. The CDR3 consists of 14 residues. Negative isolation was applied to CD8+ and CD4+ T cells, and FACS enrichment was applied to TEMRA cells. This clonotype was counted once.

The receptor comes from a human donor with multiple sclerosis. The sequencing sample was made of CD8+ T cells from PBMCs. The V and J genes are TRBV28 and TRBJ2-5, with D unclear. CDR3 coding DNA: TGTGCCAGCAGGAAATCCCTACCTGGGGAGACCCAGTACTTC. This gives the protein CASRKSLPGETQYF.